This paragraph reports one T cell receptor beta chain. The length of the CDR3 is 16 residues. V was pared by 4 bases and J by 7 bases, with 19 bases between. Germline V gene lookup returns CDR1 SGHVS and CDR2 FNYEAQ. This sample was included in a study of blood T cell repertoires in COVID-19. Across the study: Spain, Italy and the United States supplied samples that represented acute and convalescent COVID-19. Sources were T cells, B-cell-depleted T cells, or PBMCs; the material itself was cDNA or gDNA.

In the original workflow: The assay estimated nucleated cells by amplifying reference gene primers. TCRdb's table, derived via immunoSEQ multiplex PCR, lists solely in-frame clones and lacks some. V and J calls and clone size are those listed in that table; D and trimming were worked out from the DNA. This table holds tens of thousands of clones, 65% to 85% found once. What was sequenced was peripheral blood. The genes are TRBV7-6 and TRBJ1-4, with D maybe TRBD1 (6 bases). This clonotype was obtained from a man aged 70 or older with acute or convalescent COVID-19. This chain's CDR3 is CASSSGGPGRIEKLFF. CDR3 DNA: TGTGCCAGCAGCTCCGGGGGGCCAGGGCGTATTGAAAAACTGTTTTTT. The whole variable domain, filled in from reference TRBV7-6 and TRBJ1-4, reads GAGVSQSPRYKVTKRGQDVALRCDPISGHVSLYWYRQALGQGPEFLTYFNYEAQQDKSGLPNDRFSAERPEGSISTLTIQRTEQRDSAMYRCASSSGGPGRIEKLFFGSGTQLSVL.